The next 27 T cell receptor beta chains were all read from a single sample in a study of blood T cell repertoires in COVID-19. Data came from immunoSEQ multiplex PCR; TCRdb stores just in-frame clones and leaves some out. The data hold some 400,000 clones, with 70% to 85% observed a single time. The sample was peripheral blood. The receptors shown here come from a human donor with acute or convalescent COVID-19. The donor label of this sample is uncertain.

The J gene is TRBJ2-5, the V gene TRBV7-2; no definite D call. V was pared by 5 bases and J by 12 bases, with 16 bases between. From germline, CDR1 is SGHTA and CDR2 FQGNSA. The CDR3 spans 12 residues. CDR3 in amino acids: CASSPPDPAEYF. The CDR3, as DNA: TGTGCCAGCAGCCCCCCCGACCCCGCGGAGTACTTC.

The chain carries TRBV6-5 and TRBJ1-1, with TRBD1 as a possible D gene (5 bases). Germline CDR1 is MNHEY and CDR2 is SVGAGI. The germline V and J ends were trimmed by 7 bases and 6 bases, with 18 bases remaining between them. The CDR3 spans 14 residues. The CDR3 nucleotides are TGTGCCAGCACCCCCACGGGGGTCGGGTCTGAAGCTTTCTTT. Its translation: CASTPTGVGSEAFF.

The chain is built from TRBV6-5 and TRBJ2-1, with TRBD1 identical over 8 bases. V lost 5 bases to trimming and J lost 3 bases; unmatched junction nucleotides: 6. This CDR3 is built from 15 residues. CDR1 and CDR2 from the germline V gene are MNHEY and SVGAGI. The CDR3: CASSLRTGSYNEQFF. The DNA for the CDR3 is TGTGCCAGCAGTCTTCGGACAGGGAGCTACAATGAGCAGTTCTTC.

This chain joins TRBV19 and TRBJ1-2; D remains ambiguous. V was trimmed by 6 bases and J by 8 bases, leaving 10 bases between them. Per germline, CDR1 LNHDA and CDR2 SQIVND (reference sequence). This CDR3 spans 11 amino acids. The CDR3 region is CASRGGIGYTF. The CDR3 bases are TGTGCCAGTAGAGGAGGGATCGGCTACACCTTC.

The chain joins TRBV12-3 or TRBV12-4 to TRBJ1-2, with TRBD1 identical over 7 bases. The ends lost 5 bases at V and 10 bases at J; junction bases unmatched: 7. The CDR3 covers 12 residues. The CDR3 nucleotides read TGTGCCAGCAGTGTCCGACAGGGCCCCTACACCTTC. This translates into CASSVRQGPYTF.

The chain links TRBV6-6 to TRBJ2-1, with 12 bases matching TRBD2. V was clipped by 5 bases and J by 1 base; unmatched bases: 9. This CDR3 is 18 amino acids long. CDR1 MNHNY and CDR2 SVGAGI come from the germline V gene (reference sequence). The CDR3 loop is CASSQTSGSSPSYNEQFF. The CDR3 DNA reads TGTGCCAGCAGTCAGACTAGCGGGAGTTCCCCGTCCTACAATGAGCAGTTCTTC.

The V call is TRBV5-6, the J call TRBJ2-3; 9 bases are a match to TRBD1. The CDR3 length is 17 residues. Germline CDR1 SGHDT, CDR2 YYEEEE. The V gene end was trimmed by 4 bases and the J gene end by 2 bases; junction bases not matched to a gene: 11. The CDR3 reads CASSQGQGPYDTDTQYF. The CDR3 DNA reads TGTGCCAGCAGCCAAGGACAGGGGCCATACGACACAGATACGCAGTATTTT.

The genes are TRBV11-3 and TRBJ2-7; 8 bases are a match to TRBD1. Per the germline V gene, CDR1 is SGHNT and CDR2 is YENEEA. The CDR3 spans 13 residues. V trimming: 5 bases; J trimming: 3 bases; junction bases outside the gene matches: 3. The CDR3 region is CASSHTGGYEQYF. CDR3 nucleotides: TGTGCCAGCAGCCATACAGGGGGCTACGAGCAGTACTTC.

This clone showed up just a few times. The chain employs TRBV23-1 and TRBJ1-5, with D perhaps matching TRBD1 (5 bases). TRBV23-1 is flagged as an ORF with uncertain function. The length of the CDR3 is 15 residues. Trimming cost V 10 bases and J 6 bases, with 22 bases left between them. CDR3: CATRLPLRGTQPQHF. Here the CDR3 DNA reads TGCGCCACCAGACTACCTCTTCGGGGGACTCAGCCCCAGCATTTT.

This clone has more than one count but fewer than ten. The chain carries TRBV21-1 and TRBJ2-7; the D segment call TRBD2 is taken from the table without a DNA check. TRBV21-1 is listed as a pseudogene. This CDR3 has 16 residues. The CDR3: CASSSKLAISSYEQYF. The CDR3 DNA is TGTGCCAGCAGCAGTAAACTAGCGATAAGCTCCTACGAGCAGTACTTC.

This CDR3 reads CASSLLWGDAFF. The DNA of the CDR3 is TGTGCCAGCAGTTTACTTTGGGGAGACGCTTTCTTT. The chain couples TRBV28 to TRBJ1-1; D not certain. The CDR3 is 12 amino acids. Germline CDR1 MDHEN, CDR2 SYDVKM. V was cut by 2 bases and J by 11 bases, with 12 bases left in between.

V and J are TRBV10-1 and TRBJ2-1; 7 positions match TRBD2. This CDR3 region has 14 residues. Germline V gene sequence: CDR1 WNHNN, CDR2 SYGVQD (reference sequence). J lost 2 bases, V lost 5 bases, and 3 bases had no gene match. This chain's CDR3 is CASSTRGAYNEQFF. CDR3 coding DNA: TGCGCCAGCAGTACACGGGGGGCCTACAATGAGCAGTTCTTC.

Here the CDR3 reads CASSLGLDRVQETQYF. The CDR3 DNA reads as TGCGCCAGCAGCTTGGGACTAGACAGGGTACAAGAGACCCAGTACTTC. The chain employs TRBV5-1 and TRBJ2-5, with D perhaps TRBD1 (7 bases). CDR1 and CDR2 from the germline V gene are SGHRS and YFSETQ. The V end was cut by 0 bases, the J end by 2 bases, with 14 bases between. The CDR3 is made up of 16 amino acids.

The CDR3 DNA is TGCGCCAGCAGTGGACAGGTGCTCACTGAAGCTTTCTTT. Amino acid sequence: CASSGQVLTEAFF. The chain joins TRBV10-1 to TRBJ1-1; TRBD1 might be the D (6 bases). V was clipped by 4 bases and J by 4 bases, with 10 bases between them. This CDR3 comprises 13 residues. The V gene's germline CDR1 is WNHNN and CDR2 SYGVQD (reference sequence).

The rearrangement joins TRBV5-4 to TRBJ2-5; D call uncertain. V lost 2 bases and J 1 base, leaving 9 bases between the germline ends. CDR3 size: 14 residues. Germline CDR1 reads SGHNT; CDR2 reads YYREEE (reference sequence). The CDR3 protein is CASSFGQVQETQYF. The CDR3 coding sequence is TGTGCCAGCAGCTTTGGGCAGGTCCAAGAGACCCAGTACTTC.

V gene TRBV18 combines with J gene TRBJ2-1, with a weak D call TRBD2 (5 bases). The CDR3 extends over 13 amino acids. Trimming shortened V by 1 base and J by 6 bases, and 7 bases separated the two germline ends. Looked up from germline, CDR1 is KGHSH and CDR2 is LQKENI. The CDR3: CASSPLGSNEQFF. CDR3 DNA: TGTGCCAGCTCACCACTAGGGAGCAATGAGCAGTTCTTC.

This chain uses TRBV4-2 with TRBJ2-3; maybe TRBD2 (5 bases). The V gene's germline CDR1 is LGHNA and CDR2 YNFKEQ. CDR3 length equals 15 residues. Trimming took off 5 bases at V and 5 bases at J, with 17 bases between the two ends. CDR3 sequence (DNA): TGTGCCAGCAGCGAGGGTGGCTCCGCAAGAGATACGCAGTATTTT. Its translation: CASSEGGSARDTQYF.

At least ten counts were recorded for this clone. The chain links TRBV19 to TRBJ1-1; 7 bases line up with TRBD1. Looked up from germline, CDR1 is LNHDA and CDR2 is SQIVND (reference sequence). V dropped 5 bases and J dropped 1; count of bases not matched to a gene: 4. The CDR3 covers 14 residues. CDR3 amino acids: CASSGRQGNTEAFF. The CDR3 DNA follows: TGTGCCAGTAGTGGACGACAGGGGAACACTGAAGCTTTCTTT.

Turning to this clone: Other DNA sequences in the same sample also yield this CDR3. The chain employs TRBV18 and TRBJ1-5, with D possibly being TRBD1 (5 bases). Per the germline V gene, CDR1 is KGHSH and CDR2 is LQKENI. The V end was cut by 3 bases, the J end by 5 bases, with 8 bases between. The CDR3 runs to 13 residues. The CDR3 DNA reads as TGTGCCAGCTCACCCCGGGGGGATCAGCCCCAGCATTTT. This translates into CASSPRGDQPQHF.

CDR3 coding DNA: TGTGCCAGCAGCCAAGAGCTAGGGAGACACCACACCGGGGAGCTGTTTTTT. This codes for CASSQELGRHHTGELFF. The chain carries TRBV3-1 (or the pseudogene TRBV3-2) and TRBJ2-2; weak D call: TRBD2 (5 bases). In germline, CDR1 is LGHDT, CDR2 YNNKEL (reference sequence). The CDR3 extends over 17 amino acids. Trimming took off 0 bases at V and 3 bases at J, with 14 bases between the two ends.

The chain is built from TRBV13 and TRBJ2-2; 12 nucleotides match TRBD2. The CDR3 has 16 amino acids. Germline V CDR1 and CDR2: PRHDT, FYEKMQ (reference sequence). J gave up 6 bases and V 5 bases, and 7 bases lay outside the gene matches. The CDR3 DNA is TGTGCCAGCAGCCTTTGGACTAGCGGGACCTCCGGGGAGCTGTTTTTT. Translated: CASSLWTSGTSGELFF.

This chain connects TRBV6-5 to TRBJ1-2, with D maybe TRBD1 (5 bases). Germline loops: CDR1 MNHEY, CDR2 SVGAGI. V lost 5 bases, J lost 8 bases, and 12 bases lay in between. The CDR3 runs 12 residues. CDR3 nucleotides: TGTGCCAGCAGTCCACAGGTGGAGGGCTACACCTTC. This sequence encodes CASSPQVEGYTF.

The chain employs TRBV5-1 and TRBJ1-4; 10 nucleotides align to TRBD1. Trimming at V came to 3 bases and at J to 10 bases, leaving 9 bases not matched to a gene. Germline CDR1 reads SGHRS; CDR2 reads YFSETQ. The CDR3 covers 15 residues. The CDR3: CASSWDRGGFRKLFF. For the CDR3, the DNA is TGCGCCAGCAGCTGGGACAGGGGCGGATTTAGAAAACTGTTTTTT.

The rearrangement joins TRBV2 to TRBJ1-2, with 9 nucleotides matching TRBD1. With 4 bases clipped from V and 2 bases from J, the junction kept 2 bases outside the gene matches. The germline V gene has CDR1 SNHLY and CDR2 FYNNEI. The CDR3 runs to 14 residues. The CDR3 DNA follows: TGTGCCAGCAGTGCCACAGGGGGCAACTATGGCTACACCTTC. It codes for CASSATGGNYGYTF.

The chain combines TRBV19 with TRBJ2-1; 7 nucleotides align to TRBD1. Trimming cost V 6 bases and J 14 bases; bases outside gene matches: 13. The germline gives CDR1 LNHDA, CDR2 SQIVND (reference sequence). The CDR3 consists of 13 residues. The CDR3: CASSQAGTANEFF. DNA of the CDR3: TGTGCCAGTAGCCAAGCCGGGACAGCGAATGAGTTCTTC.

For the CDR3, the DNA is TGTGCCAGCAGCCAAGATCTGGAGGGGGCGTCCCACTATGGCTACACCTTC. This codes for CASSQDLEGASHYGYTF. This chain links TRBV14 with TRBJ1-2, with 7 bases identical to TRBD1. This CDR3 is built from 17 residues. Germline V lookup: CDR1 SGHDN, CDR2 FVKESK. With V trimmed by 0 bases and J by 3 bases, 10 bases remained unmatched.

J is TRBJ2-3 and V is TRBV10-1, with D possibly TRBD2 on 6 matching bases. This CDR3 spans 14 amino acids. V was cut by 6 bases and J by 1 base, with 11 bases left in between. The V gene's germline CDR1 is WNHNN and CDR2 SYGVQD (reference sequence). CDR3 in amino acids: CASSRTGGTDTQYF. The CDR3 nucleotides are TGCGCCAGCAGCAGGACGGGGGGCACAGATACGCAGTATTTT.